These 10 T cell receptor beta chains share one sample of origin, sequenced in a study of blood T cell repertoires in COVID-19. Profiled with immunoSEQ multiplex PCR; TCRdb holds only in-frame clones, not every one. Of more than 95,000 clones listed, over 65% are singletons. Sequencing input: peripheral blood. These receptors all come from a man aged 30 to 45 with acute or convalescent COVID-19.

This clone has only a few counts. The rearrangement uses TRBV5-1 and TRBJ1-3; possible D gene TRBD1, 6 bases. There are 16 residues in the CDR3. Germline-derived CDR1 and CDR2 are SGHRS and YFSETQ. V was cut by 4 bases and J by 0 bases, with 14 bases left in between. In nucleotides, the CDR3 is TGCGCCAGCAGCAAAGAGACAGGAAGCTCTGGAAACACCATATATTTT. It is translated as CASSKETGSSGNTIYF.

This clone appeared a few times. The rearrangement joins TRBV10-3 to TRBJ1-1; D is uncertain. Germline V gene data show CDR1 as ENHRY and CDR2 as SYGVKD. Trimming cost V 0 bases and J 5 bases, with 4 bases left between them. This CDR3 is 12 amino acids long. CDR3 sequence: CAISESSTEAFF. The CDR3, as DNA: TGTGCCATCAGTGAGTCGAGTACTGAAGCTTTCTTT.

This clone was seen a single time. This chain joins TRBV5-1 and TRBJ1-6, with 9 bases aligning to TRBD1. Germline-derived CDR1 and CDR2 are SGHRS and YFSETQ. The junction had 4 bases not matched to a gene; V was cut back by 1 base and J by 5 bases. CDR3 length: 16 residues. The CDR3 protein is CASSLSGQGNNSPLHF. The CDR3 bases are TGCGCCAGCAGCTTGTCGGGACAGGGAAATAATTCACCCCTCCACTTT.

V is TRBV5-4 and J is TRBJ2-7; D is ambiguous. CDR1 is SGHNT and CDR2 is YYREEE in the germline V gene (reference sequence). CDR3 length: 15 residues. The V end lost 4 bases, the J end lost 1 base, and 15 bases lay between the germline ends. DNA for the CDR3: TGTGCCAGCAGCCCGGATCCGCAGCGTTCCTACGAGCAGTACGTC. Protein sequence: CASSPDPQRSYEQYV.

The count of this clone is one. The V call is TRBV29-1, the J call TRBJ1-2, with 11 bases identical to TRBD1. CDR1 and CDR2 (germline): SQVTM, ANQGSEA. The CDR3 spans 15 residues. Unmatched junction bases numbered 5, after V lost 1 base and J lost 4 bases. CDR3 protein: CSVEGTGGAGYGYTF. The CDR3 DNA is TGCAGCGTTGAAGGGACAGGGGGCGCGGGCTATGGCTACACCTTC.

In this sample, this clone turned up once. The CDR3 bases are TGCGCCAGCAGTCGCAAATCGGACAGGGGTCGGAATCAGCCCCAGCATTTT. Amino acids: CASSRKSDRGRNQPQHF. The V and J genes are TRBV23-1 and TRBJ1-5, with TRBD1 matching 9 bases. TRBV23-1 is an ORF, with its function uncertain. The trim removed 4 bases at V and 4 bases at J, leaving 11 bases unmatched. The CDR3 is 17 residues long.

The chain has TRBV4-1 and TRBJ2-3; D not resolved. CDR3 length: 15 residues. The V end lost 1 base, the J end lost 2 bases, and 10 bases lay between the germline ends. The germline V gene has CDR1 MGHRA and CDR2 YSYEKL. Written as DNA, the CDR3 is TGCGCCAGCAGCCAAGGACGCGGTCCCACAGATACGCAGTATTTT. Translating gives CASSQGRGPTDTQYF.

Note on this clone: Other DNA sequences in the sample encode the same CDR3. The CDR3 spells CASSPEENSPLHF. The CDR3 DNA is TGTGCCAGCTCACCAGAGGAAAATTCACCCCTCCACTTT. The chain links TRBV18 to TRBJ1-6; D remains ambiguous. The CDR3 consists of 13 residues. Trimming left V 2 bases short and J 7 bases short, with 6 bases between. The germline gives CDR1 KGHSH, CDR2 LQKENI. Together with reference TRBV18 and TRBJ1-6, the CDR3 gives the full variable domain: NAGVMQNPRHLVRRRGQEARLRCSPMKGHSHVYWYRQLPEEGLKFMVYLQKENIIDESGMPKERFSAEFPKEGPSILRIQQVVRGDSAAYFCASSPEENSPLHFGNGTRLTVT.

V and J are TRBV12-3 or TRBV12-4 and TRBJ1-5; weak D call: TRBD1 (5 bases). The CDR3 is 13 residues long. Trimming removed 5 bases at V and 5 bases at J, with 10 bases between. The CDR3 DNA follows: TGTGCCAGCAGTCAGGGTCCTGATCAGCCCCAGCATTTT. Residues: CASSQGPDQPQHF.

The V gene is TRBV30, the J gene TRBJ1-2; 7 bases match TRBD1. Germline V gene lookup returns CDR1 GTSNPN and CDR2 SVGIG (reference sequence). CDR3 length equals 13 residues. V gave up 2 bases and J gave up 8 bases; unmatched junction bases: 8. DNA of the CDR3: TGTGCCTGGAGTAGGGGGCAGGGGACAGGCTACACCTTC. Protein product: CAWSRGQGTGYTF.